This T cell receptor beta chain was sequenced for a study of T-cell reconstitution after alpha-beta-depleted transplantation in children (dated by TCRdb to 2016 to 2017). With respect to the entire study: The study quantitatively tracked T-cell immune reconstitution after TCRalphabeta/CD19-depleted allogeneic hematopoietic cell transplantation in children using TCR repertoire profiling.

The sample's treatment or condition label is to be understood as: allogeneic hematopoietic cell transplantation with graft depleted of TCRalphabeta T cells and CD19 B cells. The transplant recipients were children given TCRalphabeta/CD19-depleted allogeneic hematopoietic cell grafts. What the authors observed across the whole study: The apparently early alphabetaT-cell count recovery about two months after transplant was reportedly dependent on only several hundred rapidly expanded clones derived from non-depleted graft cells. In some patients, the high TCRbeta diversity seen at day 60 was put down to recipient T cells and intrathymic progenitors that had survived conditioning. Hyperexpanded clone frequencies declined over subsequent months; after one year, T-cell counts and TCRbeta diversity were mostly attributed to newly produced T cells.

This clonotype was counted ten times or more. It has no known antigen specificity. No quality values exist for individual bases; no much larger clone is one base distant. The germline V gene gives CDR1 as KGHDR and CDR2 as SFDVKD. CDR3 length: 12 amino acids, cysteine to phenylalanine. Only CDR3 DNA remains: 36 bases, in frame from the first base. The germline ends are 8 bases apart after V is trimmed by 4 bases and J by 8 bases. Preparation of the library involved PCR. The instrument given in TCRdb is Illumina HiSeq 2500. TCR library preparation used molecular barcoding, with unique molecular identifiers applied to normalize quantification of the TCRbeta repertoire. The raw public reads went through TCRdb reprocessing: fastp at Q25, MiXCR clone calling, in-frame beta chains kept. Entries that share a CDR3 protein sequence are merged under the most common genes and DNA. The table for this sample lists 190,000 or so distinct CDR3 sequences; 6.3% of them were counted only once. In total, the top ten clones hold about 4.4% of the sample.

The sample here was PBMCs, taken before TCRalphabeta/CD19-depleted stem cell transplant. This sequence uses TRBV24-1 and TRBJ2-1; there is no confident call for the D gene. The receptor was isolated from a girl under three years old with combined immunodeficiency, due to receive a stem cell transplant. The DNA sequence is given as TGTGCCACCAGTGAAGTGGATGATGAGCAGTTCTTC. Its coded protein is CATSEVDDEQFF.